Shown below are 30 T cell receptor beta chains from a single sample sequenced in a study of glioma-infiltrating T cells. The iRepertoire nested amplicon-rescue multiplex PCR amplified TCR alpha and beta CDR3s from RNA. TCRdb re-called the multiplex PCR reads with MiXCR, one entry per CDR3 protein. The sample yields tens of thousands of distinct CDR3 sequences, about 25% seen once. The sequenced material came from glioma tissue, nonneoplastic brain tissue, or PBMCs (not recorded which). The receptors were gathered from a human donor with low-grade glioma or glioblastoma, undergoing nonglioma brain surgery, or in good health (not recorded which).

This clonotype occurred many times. The chain links TRBV3-1 to TRBJ2-7, with D possibly being TRBD1 (5 bases). Trimming pared 8 bases from V and 3 bases from J, leaving 14 bases between. The germline gives CDR1 LGHDT, CDR2 YNNKEL (reference sequence). The CDR3 contains 13 residues. The CDR3 DNA reads as TGTGCCAGCGGAGACGGACATGGCTACGAGCAGTACTTC. Protein product: CASGDGHGYEQYF.

This clonotype was detected ten times or more. The chain is built from TRBV6-6 and TRBJ2-1, with 8 bases aligning to TRBD2. J was trimmed by 5 bases and V by 1 base; bases with no gene match: 7. The germline V gene has CDR1 MNHNY and CDR2 SVGAGI (reference sequence). The CDR3 loop spans 16 amino acids. The CDR3 region has the DNA TGTGCCAGCAGTTACTTTCGACTAGCGAGTCACAATGAGCAGTTCTTC. It specifies CASSYFRLASHNEQFF.

This clonotype was picked up many times. The chain links TRBV6-1 to TRBJ2-7; TRBD2 might be the D (6 bases). Germline loops: CDR1 MNHNS, CDR2 SASEGT. The CDR3 runs 15 residues. V lost 5 bases, J lost 4 bases, and 18 bases lay in between. CDR3 protein: CASSSPGLATYEQYF. DNA of the CDR3: TGTGCCAGCAGTTCCCCGGGACTGGCAACATACGAGCAGTACTTC.

This clonotype came up a few times. V is TRBV4-1 and J is TRBJ2-5; TRBD1 is a possible D gene (6 bases). The germline V gene encodes CDR1 MGHRA and CDR2 YSYEKL. The V end was cut by 0 bases, the J end by 3 bases, with 11 bases between. This CDR3 has 15 residues. The CDR3 spells CASSQDGGREETQYF. The CDR3 DNA follows: TGCGCCAGCAGCCAAGATGGGGGCAGGGAAGAGACCCAGTACTTC.

With respect to this clonotype: A single base separates this from a much larger clone, so it may be a read error. J is TRBJ2-1 and V is TRBV20-1, with 9 bases matching TRBD2. The V gene's germline CDR1 is DFQATT and CDR2 SNEGSKA (reference sequence). This CDR3 spans 15 amino acids. The junction had 15 bases not matched to a gene; V was cut back by 3 bases and J by 12 bases. Written as DNA, the CDR3 is TGCAGTGCTAGGGGATTTGGACTAGCGATCGGTGGGCAGTTCTTC. It codes for CSARGFGLAIGGQFF.

This clonotype was observed many times. The rearrangement joins TRBV7-2 to TRBJ1-1, with D unclear. The CDR3 loop spans 14 amino acids. The germline V gene encodes CDR1 SGHTA and CDR2 FQGNSA. Trimming took off 8 bases at V and 0 bases at J, with 13 bases between the two ends. In DNA form, the CDR3 reads TGTGCCAGCTGTTACACAGTACTGAACACTGAAGCTTTCTTT. Its translation: CASCYTVLNTEAFF.

This clonotype was recorded at least ten times. The chain combines TRBV5-4 with TRBJ1-3, with D tentatively TRBD1 (5 bases). Trimming took 0 bases from V and 4 from J, leaving 11 bases between them. The CDR3 is 15 residues long. Germline loops: CDR1 SGHNT, CDR2 YYREEE (reference sequence). CDR3 in amino acids: CASSLGGVLGNTIYF. In nucleotides, the CDR3 is TGTGCCAGCAGCTTGGGAGGGGTCCTCGGAAACACCATATATTTT. Using reference TRBV5-4 and TRBJ1-3 for the parts outside the CDR3, the full variable domain is ETGVTQSPTHLIKTRGQQVTLRCSSQSGHNTVSWYQQALGQGPQFIFQYYREEENGRGNFPPRFSGLQFPNYSSELNVNALELDDSALYLCASSLGGVLGNTIYFGEGSWLTVV.

This clonotype was picked up a small number of times. This chain connects TRBV6-4 to TRBJ2-1, with 12 positions matching TRBD1. In germline, CDR1 is MRHNA, CDR2 SNTAGT. The CDR3 runs to 16 residues. The V gene end was trimmed by 6 bases and the J gene end by 7 bases; junction bases not matched to a gene: 10. The CDR3 loop is CASSLDGTGGWNEQFF. The CDR3 coding sequence is TGTGCCAGCAGCCTCGATGGGACAGGGGGCTGGAATGAGCAGTTCTTC.

This clonotype occurred many times. The rearrangement uses TRBV27 and TRBJ1-4; no firm D call. The CDR3 spans 15 residues. V lost 5 bases to trimming and J lost 10 bases, with 20 bases between them. Germline V gives CDR1 MNHEY, CDR2 SMNVEV (reference sequence). The CDR3: CASSRKQPTLGKLFF. In DNA, the CDR3 is TGTGCCAGCAGTAGAAAACAGCCGACCCTGGGAAAACTGTTTTTT. The whole variable domain, filled in from reference TRBV27 and TRBJ1-4, reads EAQVTQNPRYLITVTGKKLTVTCSQNMNHEYMSWYRQDPGLGLRQIYYSMNVEVTDKGDVPEGYKVSRKEKRNFPLILESPSPNQTSLYFCASSRKQPTLGKLFFGSGTQLSVL.

In the case of this clonotype: A much more abundant neighbour one base away suggests this may be a read error. The chain links TRBV7-2 to TRBJ2-7; TRBD1 might be the D (5 bases). CDR3 size: 14 residues. V was pared by 6 bases and J by 6 bases, with 18 bases between. Looked up from germline, CDR1 is SGHTA and CDR2 is FQGNSA. The CDR3 loop reads CASRRGFLQGEQYF. The CDR3 DNA follows: TGTGCCAGCAGGCGAGGTTTCCTCCAGGGCGAGCAGTACTTC.

In this sample, this clonotype turned up many times. This chain connects TRBV4-1 to TRBJ1-1; weak D call: TRBD1 (6 bases). The CDR3 has 16 amino acids. V was shortened by 4 bases and J by 3 bases, with 18 bases between the two germline ends. Germline CDR1 and CDR2: MGHRA and YSYEKL. The CDR3 reads CASSPLGQLKDTEAFF. The CDR3, as DNA: TGCGCCAGCAGCCCCCTAGGACAGCTGAAGGACACTGAAGCTTTCTTT.

The chain joins TRBV12-3 or TRBV12-4 to TRBJ1-1; D is possibly TRBD1 (6 bases). V dropped 8 bases and J dropped 3 bases, with 19 bases sitting between them. The CDR3 spans 15 residues. The DNA for the CDR3 is TGTGCCAGCGCCCGCTACGGGGGCAAGGACACTGAAGCTTTCTTT. It translates to CASARYGGKDTEAFF.

This clonotype was counted ten times or more. The J gene is TRBJ2-7, the V gene TRBV27; weak D call: TRBD2 (6 bases). The CDR3 spans 13 residues. CDR1 and CDR2 from the germline V gene are MNHEY and SMNVEV (reference sequence). The V gene lost 1 base and the J gene lost 2 bases, with 6 bases spanning the gap. The CDR3 DNA follows: TGTGCCAGCAGTTTATGGGGGGCCTACGAGCAGTACTTC. Its translation is CASSLWGAYEQYF.

The gene calls are TRBV20-1 and TRBJ2-2, with 12 bases that match TRBD2. This CDR3 contains 18 residues. Per germline, CDR1 DFQATT and CDR2 SNEGSKA (reference sequence). The ends lost 3 bases at V and 1 base at J; junction bases unmatched: 9. CDR3 sequence: CSASRLAGEALNTGELFF. DNA for the CDR3: TGCAGTGCTAGTCGACTAGCGGGAGAGGCGTTGAACACCGGGGAGCTGTTTTTT.

This clonotype was detected only a few times. The CDR3 loop reads CASKAPSPSYEQYF. The CDR3 DNA reads TGCGCCAGCAAGGCGCCGAGTCCCTCTTACGAGCAGTACTTC. The J gene is TRBJ2-7, the V gene TRBV10-2; D is unresolved. The CDR3 has 14 residues. The germline CDR1 and CDR2 sequences are WSHSY and SAAADI. V lost 7 bases and J 4 bases, leaving 17 bases between the germline ends.

This clonotype was observed many times. DNA for the CDR3: TGCAGTACCTACGGGGGGCTGAACACTGAAGCTTTCTTT. This codes for CSTYGGLNTEAFF. This rearrangement joins TRBV20-1 to TRBJ1-1; possibly TRBD1 for D (6 bases). Germline V gives CDR1 DFQATT, CDR2 SNEGSKA (reference sequence). The CDR3 length is 13 residues. Trimming took off 8 bases at V and 0 bases at J, with 13 bases between the two ends.

This clonotype was seen repeatedly, ten times or more. The germline gene is not matched at one end of the junction; a read error may be the cause. The genes are TRBV2 and TRBJ1-6; D is perhaps TRBD1 (5 bases). From germline, CDR1 is SNHLY and CDR2 FYNNEI. This CDR3 has 13 amino acids. The CDR3 spells CAGSGGQTSPLHF. The DNA of the CDR3 is TGTGCCGGCAGTGGGGGTCAAACTTCACCCCTCCACTTT.

The chain joins TRBV10-2 to TRBJ1-1; D unclear. Germline CDR1 WSHSY, CDR2 SAAADI. V lost 10 bases to trimming and J lost 0 bases, with 6 bases between them. The CDR3 is 11 amino acids. The CDR3 bases are TGCGCCACCCGCATGAACACTGAAGCTTTCTTT. It is translated as CATRMNTEAFF.

The J gene is TRBJ2-7, the V gene TRBV7-9; D is unclear. Trimming removed 6 bases at V and 6 bases at J, with 12 bases between. Germline V gives CDR1 SEHNR, CDR2 FQNEAQ (reference sequence). CDR3 size: 12 residues. The CDR3 is CASSPELGEQYF. In DNA, the CDR3 is TGTGCCAGCAGTCCAGAATTAGGCGAGCAGTACTTC.

The chain is built from TRBV7-9 and TRBJ2-3; D unclear. V gave up 0 bases and J gave up 0 bases, with 13 bases separating them. The CDR3 extends over 17 amino acids. Per the germline V gene, CDR1 is SEHNR and CDR2 is FQNEAQ (reference sequence). CDR3: CASSLARTLSSTDTQYF. CDR3 DNA: TGTGCCAGCAGCTTAGCGCGTACACTCTCTAGCACAGATACGCAGTATTTT.

This clonotype is medium-sized. The CDR3 DNA follows: TGTGCCAGCAAGTTCGCAGGGGCGGTCCATGAGCAGTTCTTC. It translates to CASKFAGAVHEQFF. The V call is TRBV6-1, the J call TRBJ2-1; TRBD1 is a possible D gene (6 bases). This CDR3 contains 14 residues. The V gene lost 7 bases and the J gene lost 8 bases, with 18 bases spanning the gap. CDR1 is MNHNS, CDR2 SASEGT, per germline.

This clonotype has at least ten counts. The chain carries TRBV19 and TRBJ1-5; 9 bases map to TRBD1. From germline, CDR1 is LNHDA and CDR2 SQIVND (reference sequence). V was clipped by 7 bases and J by 6 bases; unmatched bases: 7. The CDR3 has 14 residues. CDR3 DNA sequence: TGTGCCAGTATGGCGGGACAGGGTGGTCAGCCCCAGCATTTT. This encodes CASMAGQGGQPQHF.

Ten or more counts support this clonotype. The rearrangement uses TRBV6-1 and TRBJ1-2; D is uncertain. The CDR3 loop spans 14 amino acids. Trimming removed 8 bases from V and 2 bases from J, with 15 bases in between. The germline V gene has CDR1 MNHNS and CDR2 SASEGT. The CDR3 DNA is TGTGCCAGCCGGGTCGGTGGCCGCAACTATGGCTACACCTTC. This encodes CASRVGGRNYGYTF.

This clonotype has at least ten counts. The V call is TRBV15, the J call TRBJ2-2; D unresolved. Germline-derived CDR1 and CDR2 are LNHNV and YYDKDF (reference sequence). The ends were cut back, 0 bases at V and 8 bases at J, with 7 bases in the middle. The CDR3 runs 13 residues. The CDR3 sequence: CATSRDVHGELFF. The CDR3 DNA reads TGTGCCACCAGCAGAGATGTACATGGGGAGCTGTTTTTT.

For this clonotype: This may be a read error, as it is one base from a much larger clone. The V and J genes are TRBV18 and TRBJ2-1, with 8 bases identical to TRBD1. The junction had 8 bases not matched to a gene; V was cut back by 6 bases and J by 10 bases. Germline V lookup: CDR1 KGHSH, CDR2 LQKENI. This CDR3 is 13 amino acids long. CDR3 residues: CASSWTGPSEQFF. The CDR3 DNA follows: TGTGCCAGCTCGTGGACAGGGCCTTCGGAGCAGTTCTTC.

This chain joins TRBV6-1 and TRBJ1-2; the D gene is possibly TRBD1 (6 bases). Germline CDR1 is MNHNS and CDR2 is SASEGT. The V gene lost 6 bases and the J gene lost 4 bases, with 18 bases spanning the gap. The CDR3 spans 15 residues. This CDR3 reads CASRMAGQNLYGYTF. In DNA form, the CDR3 reads TGTGCCAGCAGGATGGCAGGACAGAACCTCTATGGCTACACCTTC.

This clonotype was seen at least ten times. CDR3 sequence (DNA): TGCAGTGCCCCTGCTCCAGGGGCGGCTTCCTACGAGCAGTACTTC. Its protein product is CSAPAPGAASYEQYF. This chain connects TRBV20-1 to TRBJ2-7; D is possibly TRBD1 (6 bases). Trimming shortened V by 6 bases and J by 1 base, and 19 bases separated the two germline ends. CDR3 length: 15 residues. Germline V gene data show CDR1 as DFQATT and CDR2 as SNEGSKA (reference sequence).

The table lists this clonotype with a count of one. A clone one base away is much larger, so this may be a read error. The chain links TRBV2 to TRBJ1-5; D gene unclear. This CDR3 contains 12 residues. The V end was cut by 8 bases, the J end by 4 bases, with 9 bases between. CDR1 and CDR2 (germline): SNHLY, FYNNEI. CDR3 coding DNA: TGTGCCAGCGAGGGCGGTAATCAGCCCCAGCATTTT. This gives the protein CASEGGNQPQHF.

This clonotype was recorded many times. The V gene is TRBV20-1, the J gene TRBJ1-6; D remains unclear. The CDR3 runs 19 residues. The V gene's germline CDR1 is DFQATT and CDR2 SNEGSKA (reference sequence). Trimming stripped 2 bases from V and 0 bases from J, with 20 bases between. This CDR3 is CSARILRNTLSSYNSPLHF. The DNA of the CDR3 is TGCAGTGCTAGAATTCTCCGGAATACCCTGAGCTCCTATAATTCACCCCTCCACTTT.

The chain carries TRBV10-1 and TRBJ2-1; TRBD1 or TRBD2 may be the D gene (5 bases each). With 6 bases removed from V and 6 bases from J, the gap between germline ends came to 12 bases. The CDR3 length is 13 residues. Germline CDR1 reads WNHNN; CDR2 reads SYGVQD (reference sequence). The CDR3 here is CASRAGDGNEQFF. CDR3 coding DNA: TGCGCCAGCAGGGCCGGGGACGGCAATGAGCAGTTCTTC.